What follows describes a single TCR beta chain. This record comes from a study of blood T cell repertoires in COVID-19. About the research overall: Sources were T cells, B-cell-depleted T cells, or PBMCs; the material itself was cDNA or gDNA.

The CDR3 loop spans 13 amino acids. The germline CDR1 and CDR2 sequences are GTSNPN and SVGIG (reference sequence). The repertoire was sequenced with immunoSEQ multiplex PCR; TCRdb's copy has only in-frame clones and lacks some. The sample lists about 130,000 clones, 80% to 90% seen once, with around 2.9% in the top ten. Sequenced input: peripheral blood. This chain connects TRBV30 to TRBJ1-2; tentative D call: TRBD1 (5 bases). The origin of this receptor is a man in his sixties with active or convalescent COVID-19. CDR3 amino acids: CSLDRGFGYGYTF. CDR3 bases: TGTTCACTGGACCGGGGGTTCGGCTATGGCTACACCTTC.